This T cell receptor (beta chain) derives from a study of a mutant IDH1 vaccine in newly diagnosed glioma (dated by TCRdb to the early 2020s). With regard to the full study: Across visits V03 through V10, patients got a total of eight vaccinations, given in weeks 1, 3, 5, 7, 11, 15, 19 and 23. Longitudinal TCRB deep sequencing was done for 25 to 30 treated patients, wherever samples were available for exploratory analyses. Vaccination started 4-6 weeks after radiotherapy alone, or was given together with temozolomide cycles in the groups whose treatment included chemotherapy. Peripheral blood was drawn at six visits: V03 (baseline), V05, V07, V10, V12 and V13. The approximately 32 treated patients were approximately 60% male and 37.5% female, with a mean age of approximately 38 years. Before enrollment, patients had received standard therapy of radiotherapy alone, temozolomide alone, or radiochemotherapy with temozolomide; most received the combination.

The germline V gene provides CDR1 SQVTM and CDR2 ANQGSEA. Reading from cysteine to phenylalanine, the CDR3 counts 15 amino acids. Only the CDR3 portion is preserved as DNA: 45 bases, with reading frame beginning at the first base. The junction shows trimming of 1 base on V and 3 bases on J, plus 15 bases between the germline ends. On this clone itself: This clone's antigen is unknown. One base away there is no much larger clone; base qualities are not given.

General study outcomes and caveats: It was noted by the authors that analyses of patient blood samples could not be reproduced owing to sample limitations. No apparent relationship was observed between pseudoprogression and alterations in the top peripheral T cell clonotypes detected by TCRB sequencing. Immune responses induced by the vaccine were seen in 93.3% of patients across multiple MHC alleles. Selection of PBMC samples for TCRB deep sequencing was based on availability.

Library preparation employed the immunoSEQ multiplex PCR assay. Following the manufacturer's protocol, the hsTCRB Kit was used to amplify rearranged TCR beta chain sequences. TCRB libraries were sequenced on an Illumina MiSeq. The source study handled its data this way. Demultiplexing, trimming and gene mapping were performed with the kit vendor's proprietary platform. Not all clones reach the TCRdb copy of this immuneACCESS table, which keeps in-frame sequences only. Checked studies attribute under half of the gap to unresolved V genes and leave the rest unexplained. V and J calls and clone size are those listed in that table; D and trimming were worked out from the DNA. This sample gives tens of thousands of clones in total; roughly 80% of them show up just once. The ten largest clones capture 6.2% of the sample. What the time point label conveys for this sample: week 23, last vaccination. Each vaccine dose was 300 ug of a 20-mer mutant IDH1 peptide in Montanide, given subcutaneously with topical imiquimod. All donors had newly diagnosed IDH1-mutant astrocytomas of WHO grade 3 or 4 that showed loss of nuclear ATRX. The samples were drawn from NOA16, a multicentre, single-arm, open-label phase I trial in Germany that tested a mutant IDH1 peptide vaccine in humans for the first time. Genomic DNA for TCRB sequencing was extracted from EDTA blood using the DNeasy Blood and Tissue Kit.

Specimen: PBMCs, collected from a glioma patient whose treatment included an IDH1 peptide vaccine. This sequence uses TRBV29-1 and TRBJ1-2; the D gene is not confidently resolved. The source is a middle-aged man with glioma. The base sequence is TGCAGCGTTGAAGCGGTAACCGGTAGAGACTATGGCTACACCTTC. Its coded protein is CSVEAVTGRDYGYTF. Supplemented by the reference TRBV29-1 and TRBJ1-2 proteins around the CDR3, the complete variable domain is SAVISQKPSRDICQRGTSLTIQCQVDSQVTMMFWYRQQPGQSLTLIATANQGSEATYESGFVIDKFPISRPNLTFSTLTVSNMSPEDSSIYLCSVEAVTGRDYGYTFGSGTRLTVV.